Each of the 16 T cell receptor beta chains below was sequenced from the same sample in a study of T-cell memory formation after mild COVID-19. TCRdb re-called the 5' RACE reads through MiXCR, storing one row per CDR3 protein. The sample carries about 390,000 distinct CDR3 sequences, more than 15% recorded once. Sequencing input: PBMCs or a T cell subset sorted from them (not recorded which). Every receptor here comes from a man between 18 and 29 years old who had mild COVID-19 (a few samples of this study predate the infection). Cell type and time point are not known.

V and J are TRBV6-2 or TRBV6-3 and TRBJ1-1; a possible D gene is TRBD1 (6 bases). CDR1 is MNHEY, CDR2 SVGEGT, per germline. CDR3 length: 17 amino acids. The V end was cut by 6 bases, the J end by 2 bases, with 22 bases between. This CDR3 is CASSPGRGWDKNTEAFF. CDR3 sequence (DNA): TGTGCCAGCAGCCCCGGGCGAGGTTGGGACAAAAACACTGAAGCTTTCTTT.

The sample holds a few counts of this clonotype. The chain has TRBV27 and TRBJ1-5; unclear D gene. Trimming pared 8 bases from V and 2 bases from J, leaving 10 bases between. CDR3 length equals 13 residues. The germline gives CDR1 MNHEY, CDR2 SMNVEV (reference sequence). The CDR3 loop reads CASRPEGNQPQHF. CDR3 nucleotide sequence: TGTGCCAGCCGGCCAGAGGGCAATCAGCCCCAGCATTTT.

This clonotype was picked up a small number of times. This sequence joins TRBV10-1 and TRBJ1-5; D remains ambiguous. The germline CDR1 and CDR2 sequences are WNHNN and SYGVQD (reference sequence). V was pared by 3 bases and J by 7 bases, with 16 bases between. The CDR3 runs 15 residues. CDR3 sequence reads: CASSERLLFGQPQHF. The CDR3 region has the DNA TGCGCCAGCAGTGAAAGGCTCCTCTTTGGACAGCCCCAGCATTTT.

This chain connects TRBV6-2 or TRBV6-3 to TRBJ2-7, with a possible D match to TRBD1 (6 bases). The germline V gene has CDR1 MNHEY and CDR2 SVGEGT. CDR3 length equals 12 residues. Trimming left V 5 bases short and J 3 bases short, with 8 bases between. The CDR3 reads CASSRGNYEQYV. CDR3 DNA: TGTGCCAGCAGTAGGGGGAACTACGAGCAGTACGTC.

This clonotype has only a few counts. The genes are TRBV20-1 and TRBJ1-6; D uncertain. The CDR3 is made up of 14 amino acids. CDR1 is DFQATT, CDR2 SNEGSKA, per germline (reference sequence). The CDR3 loop is CSGLGWPRNSPLHF. The CDR3 coding sequence is TGCAGCGGGCTCGGGTGGCCCAGGAATTCACCCCTCCACTTT.

There are a few counts of this clonotype. The chain uses TRBV15 and TRBJ2-7; possible D gene TRBD2, 6 bases. V was shortened by 3 bases and J by 3 bases, with 12 bases between the two germline ends. The germline V gene encodes CDR1 LNHNV and CDR2 YYDKDF (reference sequence). CDR3 length equals 14 residues. CDR3 protein: CATSREGRNYEQYF. In DNA, the CDR3 is TGTGCCACCAGCAGGGAGGGACGAAACTACGAGCAGTACTTC.

As DNA, the CDR3 is TGTGCCAGCAGTGGTAGCGGGGGCCTTCAAGAGACCCAGTACTTC. Translated: CASSGSGGLQETQYF. V is TRBV5-6 and J is TRBJ2-5, with TRBD2 matching over 9 bases. Per the germline V gene, CDR1 is SGHDT and CDR2 is YYEEEE. The ends lost 5 bases at V and 2 bases at J; junction bases unmatched: 7. The CDR3 is 15 residues long.

This chain joins TRBV24-1 and TRBJ2-5, with D tentatively TRBD1 or TRBD2 (6 bases each). The CDR3 is made up of 15 amino acids. Germline values: CDR1 KGHDR, CDR2 SFDVKD. Deletions cut 7 bases from V and 5 bases from J, with 19 bases between. CDR3 residues: CATRQQGGYLETQYF. DNA for the CDR3: TGTGCCACCAGACAACAGGGAGGTTATTTGGAGACCCAGTACTTC.

The V gene is TRBV5-6, the J gene TRBJ1-1; D ambiguous. The CDR3 runs 12 residues. The germline V gene has CDR1 SGHDT and CDR2 YYEEEE. Trimming stripped 5 bases from V and 4 bases from J, with 9 bases between. CDR3 coding DNA: TGTGCCAGCAGAAGGTGGTCCACTGAAGCTTTCTTT. Its protein product is CASRRWSTEAFF.

J is TRBJ2-3 and V is TRBV24-1; D unclear. With 1 base removed from V and 3 bases from J, the gap between germline ends came to 4 bases. Per germline, CDR1 KGHDR and CDR2 SFDVKD. The length of the CDR3 is 13 residues. CDR3 sequence reads: CATSDFLTDTQYF. CDR3 nucleotide sequence: TGTGCCACCAGTGATTTCTTGACAGATACGCAGTATTTT.

Ten or more counts support this clonotype. The V call is TRBV11-2, the J call TRBJ1-4, with TRBD1 identical over 7 bases. The V segment lost 1 base and the J segment 7 bases; nucleotides outside the gene matches: 6. The CDR3 length is 15 residues. Germline V gene data show CDR1 as SGHAT and CDR2 as FQNNGV. The CDR3 protein is CASSLGQGGGEKLFF. The CDR3 nucleotides are TGTGCCAGCAGCTTAGGACAGGGTGGAGGTGAAAAACTGTTTTTT.

The sample holds a few counts of this clonotype. The V and J genes are TRBV5-1 and TRBJ1-3, with D unresolved. The CDR3 loop spans 15 amino acids. The ends were cut back, 0 bases at V and 6 bases at J, with 13 bases in the middle. Germline CDR1 is SGHRS and CDR2 is YFSETQ. CDR3 DNA sequence: TGCGCCAGCAGCTTGGAATCGTCAGTACCAAACACCATATATTTT. Protein: CASSLESSVPNTIYF.

This clonotype showed up just a few times. The rearrangement links TRBV18 to TRBJ1-1; the D gene is possibly TRBD1 (5 bases). Germline CDR1 KGHSH, CDR2 LQKENI. The CDR3 is 14 residues long. Trimming shortened V by 3 bases and J by 2 bases, and 10 bases separated the two germline ends. CDR3 loop: CASSPGGYNTEAFF. In nucleotides, the CDR3 is TGTGCCAGCTCACCTGGGGGGTATAACACTGAAGCTTTCTTT.

The chain employs TRBV9 and TRBJ1-2, with TRBD1 identical over 8 bases. J was trimmed by 4 bases and V by 0 bases; bases with no gene match: 8. The length of the CDR3 is 16 residues. Germline V CDR1 and CDR2: SGDLS, YYNGEE. For the CDR3, the DNA is TGTGCCAGCAGCGTAGGGACAGGGATCGAGGGCTATGGCTACACCTTC. It codes for CASSVGTGIEGYGYTF.

A few counts support this clonotype. J is TRBJ2-5 and V is TRBV12-3 or TRBV12-4; 7 nucleotides match TRBD1. The CDR3 is 14 amino acids. Trimming removed 3 bases from V and 3 bases from J; junction bases left unmatched: 4. CDR3 DNA sequence: TGTGCCAGCAGTTTCTGGGACAGAGAAGAGACCCAGTACTTC. Translation gives CASSFWDREETQYF.

This clonotype was seen a handful of times. The chain has TRBV12-3 or TRBV12-4 and TRBJ2-1, with 11 bases aligning to TRBD1. The CDR3 runs to 17 residues. V was clipped by 5 bases and J by 6 bases; unmatched bases: 12. The CDR3 nucleotides are TGTGCCAGCAGTCGCATCCTTACCGGGACAGGGGGCAATGAGCAGTTCTTC. Amino acid sequence: CASSRILTGTGGNEQFF.